The 30 T cell receptor beta chains in this list originate from one sample, sequenced in a study of cytomegalovirus exposure and HLA in healthy donors. Researchers ran the PCR with 60 Vbeta and 13 Jbeta primers. The table came from immunoSEQ multiplex PCR; TCRdb's copy has only in-frame clones and leaves some out. Of approximately 160,000 clones listed, around 75% are singletons. Sequencing input: PBMCs. Source of these receptors: a man aged 18-30 years in good health and CMV-seropositive.

A few counts support this clone. The V and J genes are TRBV28 and TRBJ2-2; 9 bases are shared with TRBD2. This CDR3 region has 15 residues. Germline V gives CDR1 MDHEN, CDR2 SYDVKM. J was trimmed by 4 bases and V by 2 bases; bases with no gene match: 2. CDR3 sequence: CASSLGTSFTGELFF. The DNA for the CDR3 is TGTGCCAGCAGTTTAGGGACTAGCTTCACCGGGGAGCTGTTTTTT.

This clone was seen a handful of times. This chain connects TRBV4-2 to TRBJ1-1; D unresolved. In germline, CDR1 is LGHNA, CDR2 YNFKEQ. Between the trimmed V and J ends, which lost 8 bases and 0 bases, there was a span of 10 bases. This CDR3 is built from 13 residues. The CDR3, as DNA: TGTGCCAGCGACACGGGAATGAACACTGAAGCTTTCTTT. Translated: CASDTGMNTEAFF.

There are many counts of this clone. The chain combines TRBV5-6 with TRBJ2-7, with 11 bases aligning to TRBD1. V was pared by 4 bases and J by 0 bases, with 3 bases of the junction left unmatched. CDR3 length: 15 residues. Looked up from germline, CDR1 is SGHDT and CDR2 is YYEEEE. The CDR3 DNA reads TGTGCCAGCAGCCGGACAGGGGGCTCCTCCTACGAGCAGTACGTC. Protein sequence: CASSRTGGSSYEQYV.

The chain carries TRBV19 and TRBJ1-2; perhaps TRBD1 as D (6 bases). V was trimmed by 7 bases and J by 4 bases, leaving 16 bases between them. CDR1 LNHDA and CDR2 SQIVND come from the germline V gene (reference sequence). The CDR3 extends over 14 amino acids. The CDR3 region has the DNA TGTGCCAGTACCCCAGGGGACCCAGGCTATGGCTACACCTTC. Translated, it gives CASTPGDPGYGYTF.

The chain uses TRBV27 and TRBJ2-1; the match to TRBD2 covers 11 bases. This CDR3 contains 17 residues. From germline, CDR1 is MNHEY and CDR2 SMNVEV (reference sequence). With V trimmed by 5 bases and J by 10 bases, 16 bases remained unmatched. CDR3 amino acids: CASSPPRLAGFLGEQFF. CDR3 bases: TGTGCCAGCAGTCCCCCCCGACTAGCGGGATTCCTTGGGGAGCAGTTCTTC.

The rearrangement links TRBV29-1 to TRBJ2-4; possible D gene TRBD1, 6 bases. The CDR3 contains 13 residues. Trimming shortened V by 0 bases and J by 11 bases, and 14 bases separated the two germline ends. Germline V gives CDR1 SQVTM, CDR2 ANQGSEA. The CDR3 is CSVEDEPQGLQYF. In DNA form, the CDR3 reads TGCAGCGTTGAAGACGAGCCCCAGGGGCTTCAGTACTTC.

CDR3 residues: CASSILANEQFF. DNA of the CDR3: TGTGCCAGTAGTATTCTGGCTAATGAGCAGTTCTTC. This chain uses TRBV19 with TRBJ2-1; D gene ambiguous. The V end lost 3 bases, the J end lost 7 bases, and 7 bases lay between the germline ends. The CDR3 runs to 12 residues. The germline gives CDR1 LNHDA, CDR2 SQIVND (reference sequence).

This clone was seen only a few times. The rearrangement links TRBV6-1 to TRBJ1-1; D is unclear. The germline V and J ends were trimmed by 10 bases and 1 base, with 13 bases remaining between them. Germline V gene sequence: CDR1 MNHNS, CDR2 SASEGT. The CDR3 contains 13 residues. In nucleotides, the CDR3 is TGTGCCACTAGTCACGACCAGAACACTGAAGCTTTCTTT. Translating gives CATSHDQNTEAFF.

The genes are TRBV2 and TRBJ1-3; D gene ambiguous. Germline CDR1 reads SNHLY; CDR2 reads FYNNEI. The CDR3 covers 16 residues. Trimming removed 5 bases from V and 0 bases from J, with 14 bases in between. CDR3 sequence: CASSQSQISSGNTIYF. The CDR3 DNA reads as TGTGCCAGCAGTCAATCCCAGATAAGCTCTGGAAACACCATATATTTT.

The chain is built from TRBV16 and TRBJ1-5, with 8 positions matching TRBD1. V was clipped by 0 bases and J by 3 bases; unmatched bases: 7. The germline gives CDR1 KGHSY, CDR2 FQNENV. The CDR3 has 17 amino acids. The CDR3 reads CASSQSGSGGTNQPQHF. DNA of the CDR3: TGTGCCAGCAGCCAATCGGGATCAGGGGGCACCAATCAGCCCCAGCATTTT.

This clone appeared a single time. The chain recombines TRBV9 with TRBJ2-3, with 8 nucleotides matching TRBD2. Germline assignment: CDR1 SGDLS and CDR2 YYNGEE. V dropped 3 bases and J dropped 3; count of bases not matched to a gene: 9. The CDR3 totals 16 residues. CDR3 region: CASSAWAGGVTDTQYF. DNA for the CDR3: TGTGCCAGCAGCGCATGGGCGGGAGGTGTAACAGATACGCAGTATTTT.

The chain carries TRBV19 and TRBJ2-2, with 7 bases identical to TRBD2. V lost 5 bases to trimming and J lost 0 bases; unmatched junction nucleotides: 12. This CDR3 has 18 residues. Germline CDR1 LNHDA, CDR2 SQIVND (reference sequence). CDR3 DNA sequence: TGTGCCAGTAGTCACGCCAGCGCGGGAGAGTCGAACACCGGGGAGCTGTTTTTT. It translates to CASSHASAGESNTGELFF. The full variable domain, rest sourced from reference TRBV19 and TRBJ2-2, is DGGITQSPKYLFRKEGQNVTLSCEQNLNHDAMYWYRQDPGQGLRLIYYSQIVNDFQKGDIAEGYSVSREKKESFPLTVTSAQKNPTAFYLCASSHASAGESNTGELFFGEGSRLTVL.

The chain joins TRBV7-2 to TRBJ2-7; 7 nucleotides agree with TRBD2. Germline CDR1 is SGHTA and CDR2 is FQGNSA. The CDR3 sequence is 13 residues long. The junction had 7 bases not matched to a gene; V was cut back by 5 bases and J by 6 bases. The DNA for the CDR3 is TGTGCCAGCAGCCCCTCGGGGGGTCTCGAGCAGTACGTC. As protein: CASSPSGGLEQYV.

This clone has just a few counts. V and J are TRBV6-5 and TRBJ2-1; D perhaps matches TRBD1 (5 bases). The ends were cut back, 8 bases at V and 4 bases at J, with 15 bases in the middle. This CDR3 has 14 residues. The germline V gene has CDR1 MNHEY and CDR2 SVGAGI. This CDR3 reads CASRKAGQYNEQFF. CDR3 nucleotides: TGTGCCAGCCGGAAGGCAGGGCAATACAATGAGCAGTTCTTC.

This clone was counted only a few times. This chain connects TRBV5-1 to TRBJ2-1; the match to TRBD2 covers 7 bases. Germline assignment: CDR1 SGHRS and CDR2 YFSETQ. The trim removed 2 bases at V and 0 bases at J, leaving 5 bases unmatched. This CDR3 region has 16 residues. CDR3 residues: CASSFSRGFSYNEQFF. The CDR3 nucleotides are TGCGCCAGCAGCTTCTCGCGGGGGTTCTCCTACAATGAGCAGTTCTTC.

The rearrangement joins TRBV6-1 to TRBJ2-5; tentative D call: TRBD1 (5 bases). Germline V gene sequence: CDR1 MNHNS, CDR2 SASEGT. The CDR3 has 14 residues. Trimming left V 5 bases short and J 3 bases short, with 13 bases between. CDR3 region: CASSPKRGKETQYF. CDR3 DNA sequence: TGTGCCAGCAGTCCTAAAAGGGGAAAAGAGACCCAGTACTTC.

The chain links TRBV27 to TRBJ2-2; perhaps TRBD1 as D (6 bases). The CDR3 has 20 residues. The germline V gene encodes CDR1 MNHEY and CDR2 SMNVEV (reference sequence). The germline V and J ends were trimmed by 2 bases and 3 bases, with 25 bases remaining between them. In DNA form, the CDR3 reads TGTGCCAGCAGTTTAGGAATGGGACACGAATGGACCTGGGACACCGGGGAGCTGTTTTTT. It is translated as CASSLGMGHEWTWDTGELFF.

This clone was observed a handful of times. The chain combines TRBV5-4 with TRBJ2-1; 15 positions agree with TRBD2. The CDR3 consists of 15 residues. V shed 0 bases, J shed 10 bases, and the junction held 2 bases outside the gene matches. In germline, CDR1 is SGHNT, CDR2 YYREEE (reference sequence). CDR3 DNA sequence: TGTGCCAGCAGCTTGGCCGGGACTAGCGGGGGGGAGCAGTTCTTC. It translates to CASSLAGTSGGEQFF.

The chain links TRBV4-1 to TRBJ2-1; TRBD1 is a possible D gene (6 bases). This CDR3 comprises 14 residues. Germline V lookup: CDR1 MGHRA, CDR2 YSYEKL. Trimming removed 5 bases at V and 6 bases at J, with 14 bases between. The CDR3 DNA follows: TGCGCCAGCAGCAACAGGGTAGTAGCCAATGAGCAGTTCTTC. Translation: CASSNRVVANEQFF.

Details on this clone: One end of the junction fails to match germline, which may point to a read error. V gene TRBV5-4 combines with J gene TRBJ2-1; TRBD2 matches at 11 bases. This CDR3 has 17 residues. Germline V lookup: CDR1 SGHNT, CDR2 YYREEE (reference sequence). The CDR3 coding sequence is TGTGTCAGCAGCACTGTGGGTAGCGGGGGGGCCCGGGATGAGCAGTTCTTC. As protein: CVSSTVGSGGARDEQFF.

The chain carries TRBV5-1 and TRBJ1-2; 10 bases fit TRBD1. This CDR3 is built from 17 residues. Germline CDR1 and CDR2: SGHRS and YFSETQ. Losses at the gene ends were 0 bases for V and 7 bases for J; bases not matched to a gene: 12. CDR3 sequence (DNA): TGCGCCAGCAGCTTGGGCGAGGGACAGGGGATATCCGGTGGCTACACCTTC. Residues: CASSLGEGQGISGGYTF.

The chain has TRBV30 and TRBJ1-1, with 9 positions matching TRBD1. The length of the CDR3 is 15 residues. The J segment lost 5 bases and the V segment lost 3 bases, leaving 10 bases of the junction unmatched. Germline V lookup: CDR1 GTSNPN, CDR2 SVGIG (reference sequence). The DNA of the CDR3 is TGTGCCTGGAGAATCCGGGACAGGGACGCGACTGAAGCTTTCTTT. Translated, it gives CAWRIRDRDATEAFF.

This sequence joins TRBV7-3 and TRBJ2-2; TRBD1 matches 8 bases. V was pared by 4 bases and J by 6 bases, with 4 bases of the junction left unmatched. The CDR3 is 14 residues long. CDR1 SGHTA and CDR2 FQGTGA come from the germline V gene. CDR3 in amino acids: CASSSGQGPGELFF. The CDR3 DNA reads TGTGCCAGCAGCTCCGGACAGGGACCCGGGGAGCTGTTTTTT.

In its sample, this clone was seen a few times. This sequence joins TRBV19 and TRBJ1-4; D is unclear. The CDR3 loop spans 14 amino acids. Trimming removed 6 bases from V and 4 bases from J, with 12 bases in between. Germline V gene sequence: CDR1 LNHDA, CDR2 SQIVND (reference sequence). CDR3 sequence: CASSQNYVNEKLFF. The DNA for the CDR3 is TGTGCCAGTAGCCAAAACTATGTTAATGAAAAACTGTTTTTT.

This sequence joins TRBV28 and TRBJ2-7; 7 positions match TRBD2. Germline V gene sequence: CDR1 MDHEN, CDR2 SYDVKM. The CDR3 is 13 residues long. J gave up 2 bases and V 8 bases, and 6 bases lay outside the gene matches. CDR3 sequence reads: CASGRGETYEQYV. CDR3 in DNA: TGTGCCAGCGGCCGGGGGGAGACCTACGAGCAGTACGTC.

V gene TRBV6-1 combines with J gene TRBJ2-7; TRBD2 agrees at 10 bases. Looked up from germline, CDR1 is MNHNS and CDR2 is SASEGT. The V gene end was trimmed by 4 bases and the J gene end by 6 bases; junction bases not matched to a gene: 12. This CDR3 contains 16 residues. CDR3: CASSGWTLAGEGEQYV. Written as DNA, the CDR3 is TGTGCCAGCAGTGGATGGACTCTAGCGGGAGAGGGCGAGCAGTACGTC.

This clone was recorded a few times. This sequence joins TRBV28 and TRBJ1-2; 8 bases agree with TRBD1. CDR3 length equals 14 residues. Unmatched junction bases numbered 9, after V lost 5 bases and J lost 7 bases. In germline, CDR1 is MDHEN, CDR2 SYDVKM. The CDR3 is CASSNPDRAGGYTF. The CDR3 nucleotides read TGTGCCAGCAGTAACCCGGACAGGGCCGGTGGCTACACCTTC.

This chain links TRBV5-1 with TRBJ1-2; D might be TRBD1 (6 bases). Trimming cost V 3 bases and J 5 bases, with 20 bases left between them. The germline gives CDR1 SGHRS, CDR2 YFSETQ. The CDR3 is 16 amino acids. This chain's CDR3 is CASSSQQGTGGYGYTF. The CDR3 coding sequence is TGCGCCAGCAGCTCCCAACAGGGCACCGGGGGGTATGGCTACACCTTC.

DNA of the CDR3: TGCAGCGTTGAAGGTGGTGGGGGACTAGCGGGGGGCACAGATACGCAGTATTTT. Translating gives CSVEGGGGLAGGTDTQYF. The chain carries TRBV29-1 and TRBJ2-3; 14 positions match TRBD2. The CDR3 sequence is 18 residues long. Germline loops: CDR1 SQVTM, CDR2 ANQGSEA. V was pared by 1 base and J by 1 base, with 7 bases of the junction left unmatched.

This chain links TRBV5-8 with TRBJ2-7; D perhaps matches TRBD1 (6 bases). V was pared by 6 bases and J by 2 bases, with 12 bases between. Germline V gene sequence: CDR1 SGHTS, CDR2 YDEGEE. The CDR3 is 13 amino acids. The CDR3 sequence: CASTDRLPYEQYV. The DNA of the CDR3 is TGTGCCAGCACTGACAGGCTTCCCTACGAGCAGTACGTC.